The TCR beta chain under discussion was sequenced for a study of vaccination and CD4 T cells after COVID-19. Across the study: Median time from COVID diagnosis to post-COVID sampling was over 85 days (35 to 161). Broader study findings: Convalescent patients had 304 of 307 vaccine-specific clones showing spike mono-reactivity.

Indicated time point: late sampling 161 to 241 days after vaccination in a few convalescent patients. Note on this clonotype: Its antigen is not known.

TCRdb itself ran the PCR reads through MiXCR, one entry per CDR3 protein. This sample has some 29,000 distinct CDR3 sequences; around 49% occur once, and the top ten carry around 5.5%. Germline lookup yields CDR1 MDHEN and CDR2 SYDVKM. Trimming took off 3 bases at V and 6 bases at J, with 9 bases between the two ends. The CDR3 length is 13 residues. The material sequenced was CD4+ T cells from blood, taken about 7 months after SARS-CoV-2 vaccination. This clonotype originated in a human donor who had recovered from COVID-19. The V call is TRBV28, the J call TRBJ2-1; no clear D. This CDR3 is CASSFSNGNEQFF. In DNA form, the CDR3 reads TGTGCCAGCAGTTTCTCAAACGGCAATGAGCAGTTCTTC.